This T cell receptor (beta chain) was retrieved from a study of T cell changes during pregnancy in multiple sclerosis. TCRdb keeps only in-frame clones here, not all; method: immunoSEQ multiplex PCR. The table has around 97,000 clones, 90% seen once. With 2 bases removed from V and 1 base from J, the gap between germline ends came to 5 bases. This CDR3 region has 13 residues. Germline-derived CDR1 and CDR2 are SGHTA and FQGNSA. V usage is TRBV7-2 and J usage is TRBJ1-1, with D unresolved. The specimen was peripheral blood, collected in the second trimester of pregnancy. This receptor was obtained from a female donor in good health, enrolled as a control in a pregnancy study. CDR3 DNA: TGTGCCAGCAGCTTAAACGGGAACACTGAAGCTTTCTTT. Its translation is CASSLNGNTEAFF.